The 24 T cell receptor beta chains below all came from one sample that was sequenced in a study of T cell responses to AZD1222 COVID-19 vaccine. Measured with immunoSEQ multiplex PCR; TCRdb has only the in-frame clones, and not every one. Counted here are over 100,000 clones, about nine tenths occurring once; the ten biggest clones make up 5% to 5.5%. The sequenced sample was peripheral blood, obtained on day 0 of AZD1222 vaccination. The receptor source for this set is an adult in good health.

CDR3: CASSQGQAINEQFF. The CDR3 DNA reads as TGTGCCAGCAGCCAAGGACAGGCCATCAATGAGCAGTTCTTC. The chain carries TRBV3-1 (or the pseudogene TRBV3-2) and TRBJ2-1, with D perhaps TRBD1 (6 bases). This CDR3 is 14 amino acids long. The germline V gene encodes CDR1 LGHDT and CDR2 YNNKEL (reference sequence). Trimming removed 1 base at V and 6 bases at J, with 10 bases between.

The chain joins TRBV6-1 to TRBJ1-1; D gene uncertain. With 2 bases removed from V and 5 bases from J, the gap between germline ends came to 6 bases. The CDR3 extends over 12 amino acids. CDR1 MNHNS and CDR2 SASEGT come from the germline V gene. CDR3 nucleotide sequence: TGTGCCAGCAGTGAAATCGGGACTGAAGCTTTCTTT. It codes for CASSEIGTEAFF.

CDR3 protein: CAWSGDRGYGYTF. The CDR3 DNA sequence: TGTGCCTGGAGTGGGGACAGGGGATATGGCTACACCTTC. The J gene is TRBJ1-2, the V gene TRBV30; 10 bases align to TRBD1. Germline lookup yields CDR1 GTSNPN and CDR2 SVGIG (reference sequence). The V gene end was trimmed by 1 base and the J gene end by 5 bases; junction bases not matched to a gene: 1. The length of the CDR3 is 13 residues.

This chain joins TRBV4-2 and TRBJ1-4, with TRBD1 as a possible D gene (6 bases). The V gene lost 1 base and the J gene lost 7 bases, with 16 bases spanning the gap. Per germline, CDR1 LGHNA and CDR2 YNFKEQ. This CDR3 region has 16 residues. The CDR3 nucleotides are TGTGCCAGCAGCCAAGGATCAGGGGCGAATGGTGAAAAACTGTTTTTT. It is translated as CASSQGSGANGEKLFF.

The chain couples TRBV4-3 to TRBJ2-1; D not resolved. Looked up from germline, CDR1 is LGHNA and CDR2 is YSLEER. The CDR3 covers 15 residues. The V and J ends lost 0 bases and 9 bases respectively, with 15 bases between them. CDR3 bases: TGCGCCAGCAGCCAAGATCCCCATGCAGAGCTTGAGCAGTTCTTC. Translated: CASSQDPHAELEQFF.

The CDR3 nucleotides are TGTGCCAGCAGTCCGGACAGGGCTGGGGCCAACGTCCTGACTTTC. It encodes CASSPDRAGANVLTF. The rearrangement uses TRBV5-4 and TRBJ2-6; 8 bases agree with TRBD1. Germline CDR1 SGHNT, CDR2 YYREEE (reference sequence). The CDR3 sequence is 15 residues long. J gave up 2 bases and V 5 bases, and 3 bases lay outside the gene matches.

The rearrangement links TRBV7-9 to TRBJ1-3, with 9 bases fitting TRBD1. Germline CDR1 SEHNR, CDR2 FQNEAQ (reference sequence). V lost 6 bases to trimming and J lost 2 bases; unmatched junction nucleotides: 11. This CDR3 contains 17 residues. CDR3 residues: CASSRTGTGSPGNTIYF. The CDR3 bases are TGTGCCAGCAGTAGAACCGGGACAGGGTCTCCTGGAAACACCATATATTTT.

The CDR3 spells CASSRDPLEQYF. The CDR3 DNA reads as TGTGCCAGCAGCCGCGACCCCCTCGAGCAGTACTTC. This chain connects TRBV6-2 or TRBV6-3 to TRBJ2-7, with D uncertain. Germline V CDR1 and CDR2: MNHEY, SVGEGT. The CDR3 covers 12 residues. V was cut by 6 bases and J by 6 bases, with 12 bases left in between.

This rearrangement joins TRBV4-3 to TRBJ2-7; unclear D gene. Germline loops: CDR1 LGHNA, CDR2 YSLEER. Deletions cut 2 bases from V and 0 bases from J, with 11 bases between. This CDR3 spans 15 amino acids. The DNA of the CDR3 is TGCGCCAGCAGCCAACAACTCGGGTCCTCCTACGAGCAGTACTTC. Encoded protein: CASSQQLGSSYEQYF.

The chain joins TRBV27 to TRBJ1-2; possible D gene TRBD1, 5 bases. V shed 1 base and J shed 0 bases, with 9 bases lying between them. CDR1 and CDR2 (germline): MNHEY, SMNVEV (reference sequence). This CDR3 region has 15 residues. CDR3 region: CASSLFGASNYGYTF. As DNA, the CDR3 is TGTGCCAGCAGTTTATTCGGGGCGTCTAACTATGGCTACACCTTC.

The chain links TRBV5-4 to TRBJ2-5, with 7 nucleotides matching TRBD2. This CDR3 has 14 amino acids. The trim removed 3 bases at V and 2 bases at J, leaving 4 bases unmatched. Per germline, CDR1 SGHNT and CDR2 YYREEE (reference sequence). The CDR3 DNA is TGTGCCAGCAGCTCGGGGACTAAACAAGAGACCCAGTACTTC. It encodes CASSSGTKQETQYF.

This clone was recorded only once. This chain's CDR3 is CASSISVGGGPSKAQHF. The DNA for the CDR3 is TGTGCCAGTAGTATATCCGTCGGAGGTGGACCATCAAAGGCCCAGCATTTT. The gene calls are TRBV19 and TRBJ1-5, with D unclear. The germline V gene has CDR1 LNHDA and CDR2 SQIVND (reference sequence). V was cut by 2 bases and J by 11 bases, with 25 bases left in between. This CDR3 contains 17 residues.

This chain joins TRBV6-2 or TRBV6-3 and TRBJ1-4; D unresolved. The ends were cut back, 5 bases at V and 2 bases at J, with 12 bases in the middle. The CDR3 length is 15 residues. The germline CDR1 and CDR2 sequences are MNHEY and SVGEGT. The CDR3 spells CASSLRPPTNEKLFF. In DNA form, the CDR3 reads TGTGCCAGCAGTCTTCGGCCCCCGACTAATGAAAAACTGTTTTTT.

The chain links TRBV28 to TRBJ1-5; 9 nucleotides align to TRBD1. Looked up from germline, CDR1 is MDHEN and CDR2 is SYDVKM. CDR3 length: 16 amino acids. V dropped 7 bases and J dropped 4; count of bases not matched to a gene: 11. The CDR3 DNA sequence: TGTGCCAGCACCCTACCGACCGGGACAGGGAATCAGCCCCAGCATTTT. It codes for CASTLPTGTGNQPQHF.

This chain links TRBV4-3 with TRBJ1-1, with D perhaps TRBD1 (6 bases). The CDR3 consists of 16 residues. Germline V gene lookup returns CDR1 LGHNA and CDR2 YSLEER. Trimming stripped 0 bases from V and 1 base from J, with 12 bases between. The CDR3 protein is CASSQDLDRSNTEAFF. The CDR3 coding sequence is TGCGCCAGCAGCCAAGATCTTGACAGGTCGAACACTGAAGCTTTCTTT.

The J gene is TRBJ2-3, the V gene TRBV7-2; 8 bases fit TRBD2. J gave up 4 bases and V 2 bases, and 14 bases lay outside the gene matches. This CDR3 region has 18 residues. Germline V gene lookup returns CDR1 SGHTA and CDR2 FQGNSA. DNA for the CDR3: TGTGCCAGCAGCTTACACGGACCGCGGGCCGGGGGGGCAGATACGCAGTATTTT. It yields the protein CASSLHGPRAGGADTQYF.

The gene calls are TRBV7-2 and TRBJ1-1; TRBD1 agrees at 8 bases. There are 13 residues in the CDR3. V gave up 2 bases and J gave up 8 bases; unmatched junction bases: 4. The germline V gene has CDR1 SGHTA and CDR2 FQGNSA. This chain's CDR3 is CASSLPQGAEAFF. In nucleotides, the CDR3 is TGTGCCAGCAGCTTACCGCAGGGGGCGGAAGCTTTCTTT. The full variable domain, in which reference TRBV7-2 and TRBJ1-1 provide the parts outside the CDR3, is GAGVSQSPSNKVTEKGKDVELRCDPISGHTALYWYRQSLGQGLEFLIYFQGNSAPDKSGLPSDRFSAERTGGSVSTLTIQRTQQEDSAVYLCASSLPQGAEAFFGQGTRLTVV.

The chain employs TRBV10-1 and TRBJ2-4, with 8 bases identical to TRBD2. The CDR3 runs to 16 residues. Germline V gene data show CDR1 as WNHNN and CDR2 as SYGVQD (reference sequence). The junction had 9 bases not matched to a gene; V was cut back by 3 bases and J by 5 bases. The CDR3 nucleotides are TGCGCCAGCAGTGAAGGATATCGGGAGGGCCAAAACATTCAGTACTTC. Protein product: CASSEGYREGQNIQYF.

This chain links TRBV11-2 with TRBJ1-6; D gene unclear. The CDR3 extends over 16 amino acids. The germline V and J ends were trimmed by 0 bases and 7 bases, with 13 bases remaining between them. Germline V lookup: CDR1 SGHAT, CDR2 FQNNGV. The CDR3 here is CASSLDPASENSPLHF. In DNA form, the CDR3 reads TGTGCCAGCAGCTTAGATCCAGCGTCGGAAAATTCACCCCTCCACTTT.

The rearrangement joins TRBV5-4 to TRBJ2-3; TRBD1 agrees at 8 bases. The V and J ends lost 5 bases and 0 bases, in that order; junction bases with no gene match: 5. The V gene's germline CDR1 is SGHNT and CDR2 YYREEE (reference sequence). This CDR3 is 15 amino acids long. In DNA form, the CDR3 reads TGTGCCAGCAGTCCTGGGACAGGCAGCACAGATACGCAGTATTTT. Amino acid sequence: CASSPGTGSTDTQYF.

The count of this clone is one. The CDR3 region is CASSPPDRVGAQPQHF. The CDR3 nucleotides are TGTGCCAGTAGCCCCCCGGACAGGGTAGGTGCTCAGCCCCAGCATTTT. The rearrangement uses TRBV19 and TRBJ1-5, with 8 bases that match TRBD1. This CDR3 has 16 amino acids. In germline, CDR1 is LNHDA, CDR2 SQIVND (reference sequence). V shed 6 bases, J shed 6 bases, and the junction held 13 bases outside the gene matches. Supplemented by reference TRBV19 and TRBJ1-5, the full variable domain reads DGGITQSPKYLFRKEGQNVTLSCEQNLNHDAMYWYRQDPGQGLRLIYYSQIVNDFQKGDIAEGYSVSREKKESFPLTVTSAQKNPTAFYLCASSPPDRVGAQPQHFGDGTRLSIL.

The chain carries TRBV7-2 and TRBJ1-2; D not resolved. This CDR3 is built from 13 residues. V shed 5 bases and J shed 3 bases, with 10 bases lying between them. Germline V lookup: CDR1 SGHTA, CDR2 FQGNSA. CDR3 DNA: TGTGCCAGCAGCCCCGTGAGTTACTATGGCTACACCTTC. Translating it yields CASSPVSYYGYTF.

This rearrangement joins TRBV7-2 to TRBJ2-7; 10 bases match TRBD2. The CDR3 runs to 14 residues. CDR1 and CDR2 (germline): SGHTA, FQGNSA. V dropped 1 base and J dropped 3; count of bases not matched to a gene: 0. CDR3 sequence reads: CASSLERGGYEQYF. In nucleotides, the CDR3 is TGTGCCAGCAGCTTAGAGCGGGGGGGCTACGAGCAGTACTTC. Based on the CDR3 plus reference TRBV7-2 and TRBJ2-7, the full variable domain is GAGVSQSPSNKVTEKGKDVELRCDPISGHTALYWYRQSLGQGLEFLIYFQGNSAPDKSGLPSDRFSAERTGGSVSTLTIQRTQQEDSAVYLCASSLERGGYEQYFGPGTRLTVT.

This chain links TRBV7-2 with TRBJ2-5, with no clear D. The V end was cut by 4 bases, the J end by 3 bases, with 6 bases between. The CDR3 has 12 residues. Germline CDR1 SGHTA, CDR2 FQGNSA. CDR3 DNA: TGTGCCAGCAGCTCCCTAGAAGAGACCCAGTACTTC. As protein: CASSSLEETQYF.